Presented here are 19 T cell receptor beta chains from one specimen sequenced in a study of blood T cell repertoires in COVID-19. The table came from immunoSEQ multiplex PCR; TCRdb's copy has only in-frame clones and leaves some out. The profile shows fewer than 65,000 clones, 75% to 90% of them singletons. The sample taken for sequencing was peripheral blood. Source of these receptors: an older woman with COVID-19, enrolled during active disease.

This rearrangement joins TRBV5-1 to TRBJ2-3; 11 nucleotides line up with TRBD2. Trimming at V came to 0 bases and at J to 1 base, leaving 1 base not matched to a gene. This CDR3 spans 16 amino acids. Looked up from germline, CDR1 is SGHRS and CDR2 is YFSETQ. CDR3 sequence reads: CASSLGLAGRTDTQYF. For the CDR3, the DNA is TGCGCCAGCAGCTTGGGACTAGCGGGGCGCACAGATACGCAGTATTTT.

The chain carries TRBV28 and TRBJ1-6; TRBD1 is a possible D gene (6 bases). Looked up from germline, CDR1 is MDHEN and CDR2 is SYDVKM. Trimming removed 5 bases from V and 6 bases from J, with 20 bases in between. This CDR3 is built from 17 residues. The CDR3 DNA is TGTGCCAGCAGTACCCCCGTTGGTGGGGGCTCTAATTCACCCCTCCACTTT. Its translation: CASSTPVGGGSNSPLHF.

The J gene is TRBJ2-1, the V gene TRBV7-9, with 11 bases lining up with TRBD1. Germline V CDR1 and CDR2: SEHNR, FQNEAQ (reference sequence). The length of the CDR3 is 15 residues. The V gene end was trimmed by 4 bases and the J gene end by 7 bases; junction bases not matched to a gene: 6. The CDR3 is CASSSGTGGSNEQFF. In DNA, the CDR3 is TGTGCCAGCAGCTCCGGGACAGGGGGATCGAATGAGCAGTTCTTC.

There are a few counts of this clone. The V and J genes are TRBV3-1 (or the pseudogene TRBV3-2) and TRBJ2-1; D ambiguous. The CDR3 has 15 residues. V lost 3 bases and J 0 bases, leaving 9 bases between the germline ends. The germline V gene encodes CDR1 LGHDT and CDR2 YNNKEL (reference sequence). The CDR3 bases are TGTGCCAGCAGCCAGTATAGTGTCTCCTACAATGAGCAGTTCTTC. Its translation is CASSQYSVSYNEQFF.

The CDR3, as DNA: TGTGCCAGCAGCTTAATAAGGGACATCTTTAACTATGGCTACACCTTC. It translates to CASSLIRDIFNYGYTF. The chain couples TRBV7-2 to TRBJ1-2, with D perhaps matching TRBD1 (6 bases). The CDR3 loop spans 16 amino acids. V was clipped by 2 bases and J by 1 base, with 14 bases between them. CDR1 and CDR2 from the germline V gene are SGHTA and FQGNSA.

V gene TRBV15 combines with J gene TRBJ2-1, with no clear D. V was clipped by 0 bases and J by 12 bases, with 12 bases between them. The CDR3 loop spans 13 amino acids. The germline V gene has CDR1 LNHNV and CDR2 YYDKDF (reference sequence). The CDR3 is CATSRDFREWQFF. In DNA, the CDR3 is TGTGCCACCAGCAGAGATTTTAGAGAATGGCAGTTCTTC.

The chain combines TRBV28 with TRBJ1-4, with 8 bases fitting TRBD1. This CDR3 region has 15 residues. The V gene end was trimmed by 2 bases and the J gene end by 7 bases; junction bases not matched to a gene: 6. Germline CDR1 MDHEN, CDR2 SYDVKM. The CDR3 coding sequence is TGTGCCAGCAGTTTACCGACAGGGGCGACTGAAAAACTGTTTTTT. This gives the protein CASSLPTGATEKLFF.

The CDR3 sequence: CATSGVGIAGGQYEQYF. The DNA of the CDR3 is TGTGCCACCTCCGGGGTGGGAATAGCGGGAGGCCAATACGAGCAGTACTTC. The chain employs TRBV24-1 and TRBJ2-7, with TRBD2 identical over 10 bases. CDR1 is KGHDR and CDR2 is SFDVKD in the germline V gene. The trim removed 9 bases at V and 4 bases at J, leaving 17 bases unmatched. This CDR3 has 17 amino acids.

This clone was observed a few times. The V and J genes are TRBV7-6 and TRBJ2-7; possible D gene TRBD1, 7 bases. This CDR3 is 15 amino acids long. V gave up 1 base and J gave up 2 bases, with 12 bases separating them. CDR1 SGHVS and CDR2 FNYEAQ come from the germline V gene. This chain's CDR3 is CASSLGQGGAYEQYF. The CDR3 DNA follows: TGTGCCAGCAGCTTAGGGCAGGGGGGAGCCTACGAGCAGTACTTC.

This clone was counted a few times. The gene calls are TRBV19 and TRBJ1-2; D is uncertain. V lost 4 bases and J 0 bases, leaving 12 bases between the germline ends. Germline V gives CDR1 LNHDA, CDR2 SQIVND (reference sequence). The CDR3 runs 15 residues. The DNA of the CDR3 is TGTGCCAGTAGTAAGACACCGGTAACTAACTATGGCTACACCTTC. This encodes CASSKTPVTNYGYTF.

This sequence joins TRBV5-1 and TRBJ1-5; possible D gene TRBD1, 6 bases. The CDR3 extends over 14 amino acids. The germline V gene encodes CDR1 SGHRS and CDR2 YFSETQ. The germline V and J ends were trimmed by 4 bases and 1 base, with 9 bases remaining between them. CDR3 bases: TGCGCCAGCAGCACCGGACAGAGCAATCAGCCCCAGCATTTT. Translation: CASSTGQSNQPQHF.

This chain's CDR3 is CASSLVGASYEQYF. The CDR3 DNA sequence: TGTGCCAGCAGTTTAGTGGGAGCGTCCTACGAGCAGTACTTC. The rearrangement joins TRBV27 to TRBJ2-7, with a tentative D call TRBD2 (5 bases). Trimming pared 2 bases from V and 1 base from J, leaving 9 bases between. CDR3 length: 14 amino acids. Germline V CDR1 and CDR2: MNHEY, SMNVEV (reference sequence).

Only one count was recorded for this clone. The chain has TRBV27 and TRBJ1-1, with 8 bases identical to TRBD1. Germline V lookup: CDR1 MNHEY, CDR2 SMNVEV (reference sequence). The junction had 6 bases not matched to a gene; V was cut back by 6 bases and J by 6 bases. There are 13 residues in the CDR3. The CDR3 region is CASSPGGGAEAFF. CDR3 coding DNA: TGTGCCAGCAGCCCAGGGGGCGGCGCTGAAGCTTTCTTT.

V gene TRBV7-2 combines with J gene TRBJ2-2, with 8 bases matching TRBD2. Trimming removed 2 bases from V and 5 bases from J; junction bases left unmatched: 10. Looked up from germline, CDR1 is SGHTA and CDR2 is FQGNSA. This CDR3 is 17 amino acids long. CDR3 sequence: CASSLYPAGGGTGELFF. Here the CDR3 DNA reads TGTGCCAGCAGCTTATACCCCGCGGGAGGTGGGACCGGGGAGCTGTTTTTT.

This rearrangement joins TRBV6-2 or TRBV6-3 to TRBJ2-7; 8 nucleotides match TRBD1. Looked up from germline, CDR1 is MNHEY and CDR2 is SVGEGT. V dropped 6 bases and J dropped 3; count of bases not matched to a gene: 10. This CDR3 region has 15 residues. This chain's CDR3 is CASSLQDRVDYEQYF. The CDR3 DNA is TGTGCCAGCAGCCTCCAGGACAGGGTTGACTACGAGCAGTACTTC.

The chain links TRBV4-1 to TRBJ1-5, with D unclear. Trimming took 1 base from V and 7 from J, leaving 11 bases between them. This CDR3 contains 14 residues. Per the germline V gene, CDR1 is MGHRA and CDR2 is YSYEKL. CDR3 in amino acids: CASSQGPGYQPQHF. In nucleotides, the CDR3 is TGCGCCAGCAGCCAAGGGCCGGGGTACCAGCCCCAGCATTTT.

The DNA for the CDR3 is TGTGCCAGCAGTGAAGTGAGGGGCGGGGGGAACACTGAAGCTTTCTTT. Translating gives CASSEVRGGGNTEAFF. V usage is TRBV25-1 and J usage is TRBJ1-1; D is perhaps TRBD1 (5 bases). This CDR3 spans 16 amino acids. Looked up from germline, CDR1 is MGHDK and CDR2 is SYGVNS. V shed 2 bases and J shed 1 base, with 14 bases lying between them. Complete variable domain (other parts from reference TRBV25-1 and TRBJ1-1): EADIYQTPRYLVIGTGKKITLECSQTMGHDKMYWYQQDPGMELHLIHYSYGVNSTEKGDLSSESTVSRIRTEHFPLTLESARPSHTSQYLCASSEVRGGGNTEAFFGQGTRLTVV.

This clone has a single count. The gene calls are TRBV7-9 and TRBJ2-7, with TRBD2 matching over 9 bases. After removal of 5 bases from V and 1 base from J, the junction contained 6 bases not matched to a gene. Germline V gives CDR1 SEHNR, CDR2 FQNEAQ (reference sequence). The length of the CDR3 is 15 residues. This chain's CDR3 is CASSRGLALSYEQYF. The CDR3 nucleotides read TGTGCCAGCAGCAGAGGACTAGCGCTTTCCTACGAGCAGTACTTC.

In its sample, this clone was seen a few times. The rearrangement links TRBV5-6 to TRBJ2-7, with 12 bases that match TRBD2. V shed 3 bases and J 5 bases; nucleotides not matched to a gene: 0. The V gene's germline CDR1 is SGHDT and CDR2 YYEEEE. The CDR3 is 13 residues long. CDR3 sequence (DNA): TGTGCCAGCAGCTGGACTAGCGGGAACGAGCAGTACTTC. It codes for CASSWTSGNEQYF.